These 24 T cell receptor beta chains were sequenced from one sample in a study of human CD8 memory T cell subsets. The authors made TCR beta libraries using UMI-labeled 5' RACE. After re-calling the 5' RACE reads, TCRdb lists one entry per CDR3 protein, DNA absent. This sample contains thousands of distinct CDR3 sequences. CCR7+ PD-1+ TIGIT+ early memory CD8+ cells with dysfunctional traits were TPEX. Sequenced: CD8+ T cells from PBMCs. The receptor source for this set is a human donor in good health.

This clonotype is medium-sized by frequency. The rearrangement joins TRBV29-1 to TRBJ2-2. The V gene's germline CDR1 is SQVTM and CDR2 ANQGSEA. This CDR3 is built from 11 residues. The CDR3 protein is CSVENTGELFF.

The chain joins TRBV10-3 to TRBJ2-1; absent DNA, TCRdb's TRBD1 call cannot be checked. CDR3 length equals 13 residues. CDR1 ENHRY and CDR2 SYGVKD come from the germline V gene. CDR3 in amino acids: CAISDGHPNEQFF.

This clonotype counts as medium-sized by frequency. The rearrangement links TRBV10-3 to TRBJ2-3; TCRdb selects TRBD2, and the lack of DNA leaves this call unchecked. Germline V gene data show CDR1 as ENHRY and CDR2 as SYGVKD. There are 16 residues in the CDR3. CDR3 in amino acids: CAISTTSGRTTDTQYF.

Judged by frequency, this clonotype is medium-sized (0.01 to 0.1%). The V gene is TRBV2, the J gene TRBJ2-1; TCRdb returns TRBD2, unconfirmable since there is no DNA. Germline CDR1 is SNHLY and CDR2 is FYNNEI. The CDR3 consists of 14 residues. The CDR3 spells CASVGPSTYNEQFF.

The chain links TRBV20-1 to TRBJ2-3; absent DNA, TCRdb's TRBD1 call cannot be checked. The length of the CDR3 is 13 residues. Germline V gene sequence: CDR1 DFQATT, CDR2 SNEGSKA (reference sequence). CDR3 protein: CSAKADPRDTQYF.

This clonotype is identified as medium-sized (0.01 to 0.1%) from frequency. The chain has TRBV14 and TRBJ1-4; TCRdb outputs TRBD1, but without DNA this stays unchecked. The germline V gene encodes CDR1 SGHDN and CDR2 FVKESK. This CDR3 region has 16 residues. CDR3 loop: CASSQWTGPGNEKLFF. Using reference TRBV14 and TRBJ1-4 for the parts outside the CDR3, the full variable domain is EAGVTQFPSHSVIEKGQTVTLRCDPISGHDNLYWYRRVMGKEIKFLLHFVKESKQDESGMPNNRFLAERTGGTYSTLKVQPAELEDSGVYFCASSQWTGPGNEKLFFGSGTQLSVL.

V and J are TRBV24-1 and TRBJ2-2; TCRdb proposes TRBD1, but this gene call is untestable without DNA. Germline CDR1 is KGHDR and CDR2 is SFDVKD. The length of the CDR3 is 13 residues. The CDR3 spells CATSASGARELFF.

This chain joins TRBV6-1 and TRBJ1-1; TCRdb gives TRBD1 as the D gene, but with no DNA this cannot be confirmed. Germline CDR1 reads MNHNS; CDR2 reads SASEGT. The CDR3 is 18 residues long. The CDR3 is CASSPATGGEWVNTEAFF.

The CDR3 spells CSVVAGIGNEQFF. The chain combines TRBV29-1 with TRBJ2-1; the D gene TCRdb calls, TRBD2, cannot be checked with no DNA. Per germline, CDR1 SQVTM and CDR2 ANQGSEA. CDR3 size: 13 residues.

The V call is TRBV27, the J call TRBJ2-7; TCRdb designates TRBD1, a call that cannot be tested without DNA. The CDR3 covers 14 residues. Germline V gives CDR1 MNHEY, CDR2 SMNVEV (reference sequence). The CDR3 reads CASGTGQALLEQYF.

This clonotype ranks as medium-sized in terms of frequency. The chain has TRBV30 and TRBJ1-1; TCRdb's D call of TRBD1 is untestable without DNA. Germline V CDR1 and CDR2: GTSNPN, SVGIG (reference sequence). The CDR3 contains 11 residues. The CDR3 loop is CAAQQGPEAFF.

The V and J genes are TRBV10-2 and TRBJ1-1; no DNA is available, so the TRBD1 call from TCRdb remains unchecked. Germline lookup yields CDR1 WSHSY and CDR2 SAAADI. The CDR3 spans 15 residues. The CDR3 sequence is CASGDRGDMNTEAFF.

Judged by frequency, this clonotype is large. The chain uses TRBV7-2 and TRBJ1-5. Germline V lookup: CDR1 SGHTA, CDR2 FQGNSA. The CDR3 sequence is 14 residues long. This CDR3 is CASSSVGLGQPQHF. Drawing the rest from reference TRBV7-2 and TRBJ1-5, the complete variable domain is GAGVSQSPSNKVTEKGKDVELRCDPISGHTALYWYRQSLGQGLEFLIYFQGNSAPDKSGLPSDRFSAERTGGSVSTLTIQRTQQEDSAVYLCASSSVGLGQPQHFGDGTRLSIL.

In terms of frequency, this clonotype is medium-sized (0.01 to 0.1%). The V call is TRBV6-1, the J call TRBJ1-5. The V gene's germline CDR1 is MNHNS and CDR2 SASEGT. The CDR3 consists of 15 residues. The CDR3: CASSEWRNSNQPQHF.

This CDR3 is CASSLGGQTNYGYTF. The chain is built from TRBV11-2 and TRBJ1-2. The CDR3 spans 15 residues. Germline V gene sequence: CDR1 SGHAT, CDR2 FQNNGV.

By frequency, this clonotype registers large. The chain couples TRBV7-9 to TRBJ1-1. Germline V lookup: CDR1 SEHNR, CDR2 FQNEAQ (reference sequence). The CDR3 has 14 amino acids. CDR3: CASRAGGSDTEAFF.

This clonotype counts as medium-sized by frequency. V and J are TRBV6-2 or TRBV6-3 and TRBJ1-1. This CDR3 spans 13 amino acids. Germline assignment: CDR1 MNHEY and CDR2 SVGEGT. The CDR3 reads CARNQGGYTEAFF.

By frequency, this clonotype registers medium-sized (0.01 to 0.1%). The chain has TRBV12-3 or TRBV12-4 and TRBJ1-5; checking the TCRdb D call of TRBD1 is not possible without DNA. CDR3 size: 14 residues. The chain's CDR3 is CASSSTTGYQPQHF.

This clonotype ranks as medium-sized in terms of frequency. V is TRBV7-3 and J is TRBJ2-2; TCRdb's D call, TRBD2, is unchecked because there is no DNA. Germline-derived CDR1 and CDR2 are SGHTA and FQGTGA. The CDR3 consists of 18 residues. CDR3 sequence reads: CASSAGTSGRANTGELFF.

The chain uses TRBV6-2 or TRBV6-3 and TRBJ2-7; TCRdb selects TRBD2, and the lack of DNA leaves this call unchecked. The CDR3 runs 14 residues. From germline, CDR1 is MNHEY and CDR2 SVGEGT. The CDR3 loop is CASVSLAGTYEQYF.

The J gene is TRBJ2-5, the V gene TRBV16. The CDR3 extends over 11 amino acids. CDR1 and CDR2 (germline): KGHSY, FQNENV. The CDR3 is CASSRGGTQYF. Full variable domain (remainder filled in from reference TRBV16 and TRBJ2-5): GEEVAQTPKHLVRGEGQKAKLYCAPIKGHSYVFWYQQVLKNEFKFLISFQNENVFDETGMPKERFSAKCLPNSPCSLEIQATKLEDSAVYFCASSRGGTQYFGPGTRLLVL.

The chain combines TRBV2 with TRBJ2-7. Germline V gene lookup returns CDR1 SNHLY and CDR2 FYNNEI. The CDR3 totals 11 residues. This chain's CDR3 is CASSRSYEQYF.

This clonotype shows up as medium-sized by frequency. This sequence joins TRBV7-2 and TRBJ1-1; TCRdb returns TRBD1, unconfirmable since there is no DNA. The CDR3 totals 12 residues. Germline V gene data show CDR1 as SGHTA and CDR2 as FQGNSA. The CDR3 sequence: CASKTGNPEAFF.

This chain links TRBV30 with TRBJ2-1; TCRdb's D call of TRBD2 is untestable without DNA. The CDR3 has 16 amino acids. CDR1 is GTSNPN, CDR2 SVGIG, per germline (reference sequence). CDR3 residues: CAWREVYQSSYNEQFF. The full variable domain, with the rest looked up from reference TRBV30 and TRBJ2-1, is SQTIHQWPATLVQPVGSPLSLECTVEGTSNPNLYWYRQAAGRGLQLLFYSVGIGQISSEVPQNLSASRPQDRQFILSSKKLLLSDSGFYLCAWREVYQSSYNEQFFGPGTRLTVL.